The following is a TCR beta chain sequence with its context. Its target is not known. This table comes from immunoSEQ multiplex PCR, and its TCRdb copy is limited to in-frame clones, with some not included. This sample has some 130,000 clones; around 90% occur once, and the top ten carry roughly 6.3%. The data derive from a study of T cell responses to AZD1222 COVID-19 vaccine. The CDR3 spans 16 residues. V lost 0 bases to trimming and J lost 0 bases, with 11 bases between them. CDR1 and CDR2 (germline): LGHNA, YSLEER. Study conclusions and caveats: Repertoire samples came only from after the peak T cell response. Spike-spanning, vaccine-associated CD4 TCRs were dominant at 160-218 and 743-854.

The starting material was peripheral blood, obtained on day 0 of AZD1222 vaccination. The receptor was isolated from an adult in good health. V usage is TRBV4-3 and J usage is TRBJ1-1; D not certain. CDR3 region: CASSQEFGRLNTEAFF. The DNA for the CDR3 is TGCGCCAGCAGCCAAGAGTTCGGTAGGTTGAACACTGAAGCTTTCTTT.